The source of this T cell receptor beta chain is a study of shared clonotypes between healthy human individuals. The assay used deep level. Here immunoSEQ multiplex PCR was the method, and the copy in TCRdb shows in-frame clones only, minus some. This table has 2 million to 3 million clones, over 85% appearing once. This CDR3 comprises 14 residues. Germline assignment: CDR1 SGHTA and CDR2 FQGNSA. V lost 2 bases, J lost 1 base, and 8 bases lay in between. The J gene is TRBJ2-5, the V gene TRBV7-2, with no clear D. The material sequenced was naive CD4+ T cells from PBMCs. Subset specified: CD45RA+ positively selected. The TCR comes from a man aged 18 to 30 in good health. Some clones in this sample may be carry-over from other donors' samples. Written as DNA, the CDR3 is TGTGCCAGCAGCTTACGACACGCCCAAGAGACCCAGTACTTC. Translating gives CASSLRHAQETQYF.